This T cell receptor (beta chain) was found in a study of graft-versus-host responses after intestinal transplantation. Overall study: Recipients were given multivisceral, liver-intestinal, or isolated intestinal transplants.

Sequenced by immunoSEQ multiplex PCR; TCRdb stores in-frame clones only, minus some. In the table there are about 40,000 clones, roughly 93% of which are singletons. Trimming took 2 bases from V and 4 from J, leaving 12 bases between them. This CDR3 is 14 amino acids long. CDR1 SGHRS and CDR2 YFSETQ come from the germline V gene. The receptor's source is a human patient who received an intestinal transplant, so some T cells may come from the graft donor. The V call is TRBV5-1, the J call TRBJ1-1; D is ambiguous. Material: PBMCs, obtained approximately 740 days after intestinal transplantation. CDR3 in DNA: TGCGCCAGCAGCTTCGGAGTGGGTGTCACTGAAGCTTTCTTT. Residues: CASSFGVGVTEAFF.